Listed below are T cell receptor beta chains from one sample, sequenced in a study of cytomegalovirus exposure and HLA in healthy donors. The data were produced by immunoSEQ multiplex PCR, yet TCRdb's version contains in-frame clones alone and is incomplete. The table shows about 57,000 clones, with more than 60% occurring only once. The specimen was PBMCs. The receptors come from a young woman in good health and CMV-seronegative. Both conserved end residues are part of each CDR3. The D gene is left open where the match is weak. Rows may omit the clone size; those that give it use once, few, many or a size class.

J gene	clone size	CDR3 length	D gene	V gene	CDR3 protein	CDR3 DNA
TRBJ1-1	-	14	-	TRBV7-9	CASSLEGTRTEAFF	TGTGCCAGCAGCTTGGAGGGGACGAGGACTGAAGCTTTCTTT
TRBJ2-5	-	13	TRBD1	TRBV7-8	CASSIGQAETQYF	TGTGCCAGCAGCATTGGACAGGCGGAGACCCAGTACTTC
TRBJ2-6	-	12	-	TRBV11-2	CASSFTGSVLTF	TGTGCCAGCAGCTTTACAGGGTCCGTCCTGACTTTC
TRBJ1-2	-	16	TRBD1	TRBV7-2	CASSLRRDRINYGYTF	TGTGCCAGCAGCCTAAGAAGGGACAGGATAAACTATGGCTACACCTTC
TRBJ2-3	-	15	-	TRBV18	CASSPGGRSTDTQYF	TGTGCCAGCTCACCTGGTGGTAGAAGCACAGATACGCAGTATTTT
TRBJ1-6	-	15	-	TRBV7-8	CASSLDGTIFSPLHF	TGTGCCAGCAGCTTAGATGGGACAATTTTTTCACCCCTCCACTTT
TRBJ1-1	-	14	-	TRBV7-2	CASSSSVLNTEAFF	TGTGCCAGCAGCTCCTCAGTATTGAACACTGAAGCTTTCTTT
TRBJ2-1	-	14	TRBD2	TRBV11-3	CASSLLGTTFEQFF	TGTGCCAGCAGCTTACTCGGGACTACATTTGAGCAGTTCTTC
TRBJ1-1	-	15	-	TRBV6-1	CASSEIGTGNTEAFF	TGTGCCAGCAGTGAAATCGGCACAGGGAACACTGAAGCTTTCTTT
TRBJ1-4	few	14	-	TRBV30	CAWTLGLTTEKLFF	TGTGCCTGGACCCTGGGACTAACCACTGAAAAACTGTTTTTT
TRBJ1-2	-	16	TRBD1	TRBV12-5	CASGPGTGAANYGYTF	TGTGCTAGTGGTCCCGGGACAGGGGCCGCTAACTATGGCTACACCTTC
TRBJ2-1	few	16	-	TRBV7-2	CASSLDASSSYNEQFF	TGTGCCAGCAGCTTAGATGCCTCGAGCTCCTACAATGAGCAGTTCTTC
TRBJ1-1	-	13	-	TRBV7-9	CASSLGDRQEAFF	TGTGCCAGCAGCTTAGGTGATCGTCAGGAAGCTTTCTTT
TRBJ1-1	few	13	TRBD1	TRBV19	CASKAGTGLEAFF	TGTGCCAGTAAAGCCGGGACAGGGCTTGAAGCTTTCTTT